This TCR beta chain was profiled in a study of blood T cell repertoires in COVID-19. Per germline, CDR1 SGHTA and CDR2 FQGNSA. V lost 5 bases, J lost 0 bases, and 5 bases stayed unmatched. CDR3 size: 15 residues. Recovered participants had two consecutive negative NP/OP PCR tests, healthcare professional clearance, or symptom resolution. TCRdb's table, derived via immunoSEQ multiplex PCR, lists solely in-frame clones and lacks some. The sample gives a few hundred thousand clones, roughly 89% of which show up once; more than 8.5% is in the top ten. This TCR came from a woman younger than 35 who had recovered from COVID-19. The sequenced material came from PBMCs or T cells enriched from blood (not recorded which). The rearrangement links TRBV7-2 to TRBJ1-1; 8 bases align to TRBD1. This CDR3 is CASSTSGGLNTEAFF. CDR3 sequence (DNA): TGTGCCAGCAGCACCTCAGGGGGCTTGAACACTGAAGCTTTCTTT.